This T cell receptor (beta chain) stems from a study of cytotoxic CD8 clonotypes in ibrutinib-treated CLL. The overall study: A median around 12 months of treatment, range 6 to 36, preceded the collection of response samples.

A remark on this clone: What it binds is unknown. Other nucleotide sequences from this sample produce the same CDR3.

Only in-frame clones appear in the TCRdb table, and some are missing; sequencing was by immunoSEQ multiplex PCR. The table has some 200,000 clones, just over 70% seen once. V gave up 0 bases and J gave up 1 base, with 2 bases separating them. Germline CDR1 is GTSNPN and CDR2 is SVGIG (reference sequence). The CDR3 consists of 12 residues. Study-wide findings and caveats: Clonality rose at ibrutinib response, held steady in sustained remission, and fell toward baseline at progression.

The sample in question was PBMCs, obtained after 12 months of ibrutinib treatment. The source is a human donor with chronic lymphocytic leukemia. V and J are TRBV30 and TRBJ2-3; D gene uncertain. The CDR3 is CAWSVGTDTQYF. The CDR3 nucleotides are TGTGCCTGGAGTGTCGGCACAGATACGCAGTATTTT.